This passage covers 22 T cell receptor beta chains from one sample sequenced in a study of response to subunit inactivated influenza vaccine. MiXCR was run by TCRdb on the RT-PCR reads, yielding one entry per CDR3 protein. The sample includes around 300,000 distinct CDR3 sequences, around 22% of them seen just once. The sample here was PBMCs from blood, taken less than 22 months after vaccination. The origin of the receptors is a man in his fifties or sixties who received an inactivated influenza vaccine.

This clonotype was seen only a few times. The chain carries TRBV6-1 and TRBJ1-1, with D unclear. Germline loops: CDR1 MNHNS, CDR2 SASEGT. The CDR3 contains 11 residues. V lost 2 bases and J lost 11, with 9 bases in between. CDR3 region: CASSELFVAFF. The DNA for the CDR3 is TGTGCCAGCAGTGAATTGTTCGTCGCTTTCTTT.

This clonotype was detected many times. This chain uses TRBV5-1 with TRBJ1-2; 9 positions match TRBD1. This CDR3 has 13 residues. V shed 7 bases, J shed 4 bases, and the junction held 5 bases outside the gene matches. From germline, CDR1 is SGHRS and CDR2 YFSETQ. The CDR3 DNA reads as TGCGCCAGCGCCGGGACAGGGCTCTATGGCTACACCTTC. It is translated as CASAGTGLYGYTF.

The V gene is TRBV9, the J gene TRBJ2-7; D possibly uses TRBD1 or TRBD2 (5 bases each). The CDR3 has 16 amino acids. The V end was cut by 3 bases, the J end by 0 bases, with 16 bases between. Germline V gene data show CDR1 as SGDLS and CDR2 as YYNGEE. The CDR3 nucleotides read TGTGCCAGCAGCGAGAGGGACGGGATGAGCTCCTACGAGCAGTACTTC. Translation gives CASSERDGMSSYEQYF.

The chain combines TRBV6-5 with TRBJ2-7; 12 nucleotides match TRBD2. The CDR3 spans 16 residues. V trimming: 0 bases; J trimming: 3 bases; junction bases outside the gene matches: 3. Germline lookup yields CDR1 MNHEY and CDR2 SVGAGI. The CDR3 reads CASSYSRTSGDYEQYF. CDR3 nucleotide sequence: TGTGCCAGCAGTTACTCGAGGACTAGCGGGGACTACGAGCAGTACTTC.

This clonotype was seen a handful of times. The genes are TRBV7-8 and TRBJ1-5, with D uncertain. CDR3 length equals 15 residues. Germline CDR1 reads SGHVS; CDR2 reads FQNEAQ. The V gene lost 4 bases and the J gene lost 3 bases, with 13 bases spanning the gap. The CDR3, as DNA: TGTGCCAGCAGCTCGCAGGTGACGGACAATCAGCCCCAGCATTTT. This sequence encodes CASSSQVTDNQPQHF.

The DNA for the CDR3 is TGCAGTGCTGCCTCGCTAGCGGGGATTACAGATACGCAGTATTTT. Amino acids: CSAASLAGITDTQYF. The V call is TRBV20-1, the J call TRBJ2-3, with 9 nucleotides matching TRBD2. Germline-derived CDR1 and CDR2 are DFQATT and SNEGSKA (reference sequence). V trimming: 5 bases; J trimming: 3 bases; junction bases outside the gene matches: 9. There are 15 residues in the CDR3.

The rearrangement joins TRBV5-1 to TRBJ1-3, with no clear D. The germline V gene has CDR1 SGHRS and CDR2 YFSETQ. The CDR3 contains 13 residues. Trimming pared 5 bases from V and 0 bases from J, leaving 6 bases between. CDR3 region: CASRDLSGNTIYF. CDR3 coding DNA: TGCGCCAGCAGGGACCTCTCTGGAAACACCATATATTTT.

The chain has TRBV7-2 and TRBJ2-2; no firm D call. CDR1 is SGHTA and CDR2 is FQGNSA in the germline V gene. This CDR3 has 13 amino acids. The V and J ends lost 1 base and 7 bases respectively, with 7 bases between them. In DNA form, the CDR3 reads TGTGCCAGCAGCTTAGATCCTGGCGGGGAGCTGTTTTTT. It specifies CASSLDPGGELFF.

A few counts support this clonotype. The chain is built from TRBV6-5 and TRBJ2-7; D uncertain. The V end lost 1 base, the J end lost 2 bases, and 9 bases lay between the germline ends. There are 14 residues in the CDR3. The germline V gene has CDR1 MNHEY and CDR2 SVGAGI. For the CDR3, the DNA is TGTGCCAGCAGTTACTTTAGAGGCACCTACGAGCAGTACTTC. The encoded protein is CASSYFRGTYEQYF.

This clonotype came up a few times. This chain connects TRBV11-2 to TRBJ2-1; 9 bases agree with TRBD2. From germline, CDR1 is SGHAT and CDR2 FQNNGV. This CDR3 is 18 amino acids long. V shed 5 bases and J 0 bases; nucleotides not matched to a gene: 11. CDR3 coding DNA: TGTGCCAGCAGCCCATGGAAAGCGGGAGGTATCTCCTACAATGAGCAGTTCTTC. Translation gives CASSPWKAGGISYNEQFF. The entire variable domain, with the rest obtained from reference TRBV11-2 and TRBJ2-1, is as follows: EAGVAQSPRYKIIEKRQSVAFWCNPISGHATLYWYQQILGQGPKLLIQFQNNGVVDDSQLPKDRFSAERLKGVDSTLKIQPAKLEDSAVYLCASSPWKAGGISYNEQFFGPGTRLTVL.

The CDR3 is CASRKNRGPNEKLFF. The CDR3 coding sequence is TGCGCCAGCAGGAAAAACAGGGGACCTAATGAAAAACTGTTTTTT. The chain is built from TRBV4-1 and TRBJ1-4, with 7 bases that match TRBD1. CDR3 length: 15 residues. V lost 6 bases to trimming and J lost 3 bases; unmatched junction nucleotides: 7. Germline CDR1 is MGHRA and CDR2 is YSYEKL.

In this sample, this clonotype turned up a few times. The chain joins TRBV2 to TRBJ2-7, with 8 bases matching TRBD1. The V and J ends lost 0 bases and 2 bases, in that order; junction bases with no gene match: 3. CDR1 and CDR2 (germline): SNHLY, FYNNEI. The CDR3 has 15 amino acids. This CDR3 reads CASSEARTGPYEQYF. The CDR3 DNA reads TGTGCCAGCAGTGAAGCGCGGACAGGGCCCTACGAGCAGTACTTC.

V usage is TRBV5-1 and J usage is TRBJ2-1; TRBD2 is a possible D gene (6 bases). This CDR3 has 15 amino acids. Trimming cost V 4 bases and J 8 bases, with 19 bases left between them. CDR1 and CDR2 from the germline V gene are SGHRS and YFSETQ. The CDR3 DNA reads as TGCGCCAGCAGCCCAGTCCTGGAGGGGAACCATGAGCAGTTCTTC. Translating it yields CASSPVLEGNHEQFF.

The chain is built from TRBV6-2 or TRBV6-3 and TRBJ1-2, with D uncertain. The CDR3 runs 15 residues. CDR1 is MNHEY and CDR2 is SVGEGT in the germline V gene. V lost 8 bases and J 2 bases, leaving 18 bases between the germline ends. The CDR3 loop reads CASYAERFKNYGYTF. CDR3 sequence (DNA): TGTGCCAGCTACGCCGAACGGTTCAAGAACTATGGCTACACCTTC.

This clonotype has a count of ten or more. CDR3 sequence (DNA): TGCGCCAGCAGCAGGGGGCAACGGGGGGGTGAAAAACTGTTTTTT. Translated, it gives CASSRGQRGGEKLFF. The chain employs TRBV4-3 and TRBJ1-4, with TRBD1 matching 7 bases. The germline V gene has CDR1 LGHNA and CDR2 YSLEER. The CDR3 sequence is 15 residues long. The junction had 10 bases not matched to a gene; V was cut back by 5 bases and J by 7 bases.

The chain recombines TRBV6-1 with TRBJ2-7; D is perhaps TRBD1 (6 bases). Trimming shortened V by 6 bases and J by 0 bases, and 15 bases separated the two germline ends. CDR3 length equals 15 residues. Germline V lookup: CDR1 MNHNS, CDR2 SASEGT. CDR3 coding DNA: TGTGCCAGCAGGCCAGACAGGTCAAGCTCCTACGAGCAGTACTTC. This translates into CASRPDRSSSYEQYF.

This sequence joins TRBV12-3 or TRBV12-4 and TRBJ2-7, with TRBD1 identical over 8 bases. V dropped 4 bases and J dropped 6; count of bases not matched to a gene: 5. This CDR3 is 13 amino acids long. CDR3 residues: CASSSGQGGEQYF. Here the CDR3 DNA reads TGTGCCAGCAGTTCCGGACAGGGAGGCGAGCAGTACTTC.

This clonotype was counted between two and nine times. V gene TRBV20-1 combines with J gene TRBJ1-5; the D gene is possibly TRBD1 (5 bases). CDR1 and CDR2 (germline): DFQATT, SNEGSKA (reference sequence). Trimming pared 6 bases from V and 2 bases from J, leaving 17 bases between. The CDR3 contains 15 residues. CDR3 in amino acids: CSAEFRRRGNQPQHF. In nucleotides, the CDR3 is TGCAGTGCCGAGTTCCGGCGCAGGGGCAATCAGCCCCAGCATTTT.

The chain is built from TRBV27 and TRBJ2-3, with 10 bases lining up with TRBD2. CDR1 is MNHEY, CDR2 SMNVEV, per germline (reference sequence). After removal of 3 bases from V and 10 bases from J, the junction contained 13 bases not matched to a gene. This CDR3 region has 16 residues. CDR3 sequence reads: CASSFLGLAGGGAQYF. The DNA of the CDR3 is TGTGCCAGCAGTTTCCTCGGTTTAGCGGGAGGTGGGGCGCAGTATTTT.

The rearrangement uses TRBV7-6 and TRBJ2-2; 11 bases are a match to TRBD2. The CDR3 sequence is 17 residues long. CDR1 SGHVS and CDR2 FNYEAQ come from the germline V gene. V trimming: 4 bases; J trimming: 4 bases; junction bases outside the gene matches: 8. The CDR3 coding sequence is TGTGCCAGCAGCTCGCAAACTAGCGGGGGCGTCACCGGGGAGCTGTTTTTT. Translation gives CASSSQTSGGVTGELFF.

This clonotype was detected a few times. This chain links TRBV15 with TRBJ1-1; D not resolved. The CDR3 is 16 amino acids. The germline V gene has CDR1 LNHNV and CDR2 YYDKDF (reference sequence). Trimming pared 0 bases from V and 0 bases from J, leaving 11 bases between. The CDR3 nucleotides read TGTGCCACCAGCAGAGATCTAGGGATTGTGAACACTGAAGCTTTCTTT. Translation gives CATSRDLGIVNTEAFF.

There are a few counts of this clonotype. V gene TRBV29-1 combines with J gene TRBJ1-2; 7 positions match TRBD1. J gave up 4 bases and V 5 bases, and 7 bases lay outside the gene matches. Germline V gene data show CDR1 as SQVTM and CDR2 as ANQGSEA. The CDR3 consists of 13 residues. CDR3 nucleotides: TGCAGCGTTTTTTACAGGGGCGGCTATGGCTACACCTTC. Translated, it gives CSVFYRGGYGYTF.